This T cell receptor beta chain was recorded in a study of blood T cell repertoires in COVID-19. Study-wide context: The study drew acute and convalescent COVID-19 samples from the United States, Italy and Spain.

Authors' methods: Amplified reference gene primers provided the basis for estimating nucleated cell counts. Libraries were prepared by immunoSEQ multiplex PCR; TCRdb keeps only in-frame clonotypes and omits some of them. D and trimming come from the DNA, and the V and J calls and clone size come from that table. This table has about 73,000 clones, less than 75% appearing once. The CDR3 contains 13 residues. Germline values: CDR1 LNHDA, CDR2 SQIVND (reference sequence). V shed 5 bases, J shed 6 bases, and the junction held 3 bases outside the gene matches. V and J are TRBV19 and TRBJ1-4, with 7 nucleotides matching TRBD1. The sample was peripheral blood. This clonotype originated in a man between 60 and 75 years old with acute or convalescent COVID-19. The CDR3 nucleotides are TGTGCCAGTAGTGGGACAGAGGATGAAAAACTGTTTTTT. It yields the protein CASSGTEDEKLFF.